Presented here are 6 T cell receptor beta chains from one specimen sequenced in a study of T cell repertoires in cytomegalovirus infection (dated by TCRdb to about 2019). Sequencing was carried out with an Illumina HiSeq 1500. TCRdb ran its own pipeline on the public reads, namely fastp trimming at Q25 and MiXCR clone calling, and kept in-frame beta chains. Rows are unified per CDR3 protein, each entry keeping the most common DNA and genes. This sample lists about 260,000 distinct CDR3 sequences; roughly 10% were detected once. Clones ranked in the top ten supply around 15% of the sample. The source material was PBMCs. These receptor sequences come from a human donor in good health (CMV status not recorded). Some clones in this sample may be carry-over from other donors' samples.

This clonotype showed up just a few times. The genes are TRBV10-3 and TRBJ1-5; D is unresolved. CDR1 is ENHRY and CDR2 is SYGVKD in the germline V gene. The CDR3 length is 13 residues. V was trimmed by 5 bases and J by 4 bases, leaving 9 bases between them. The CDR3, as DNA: TGTGCCATCAGTCAGCAGGAGAATCAGCCCCAGCATTTT. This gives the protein CAISQQENQPQHF.

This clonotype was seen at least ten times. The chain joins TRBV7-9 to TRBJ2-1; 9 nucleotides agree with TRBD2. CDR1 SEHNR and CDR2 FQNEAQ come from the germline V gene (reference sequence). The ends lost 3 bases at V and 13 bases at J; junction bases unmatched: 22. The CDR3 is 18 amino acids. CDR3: CASSFRQTSGLIPPAQFF. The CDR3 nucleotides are TGTGCCAGCAGCTTTCGCCAGACTAGCGGACTTATACCCCCCGCCCAGTTCTTC.

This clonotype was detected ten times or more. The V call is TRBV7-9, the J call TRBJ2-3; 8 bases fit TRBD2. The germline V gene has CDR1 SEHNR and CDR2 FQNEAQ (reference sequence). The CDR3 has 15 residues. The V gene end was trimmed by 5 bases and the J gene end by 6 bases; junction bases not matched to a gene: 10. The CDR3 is CASSRSGGASDTQYF. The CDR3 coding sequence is TGTGCCAGCAGCCGATCCGGGGGGGCCTCGGATACGCAGTATTTT.

DNA for the CDR3: TGTGCCAGCATTACCGTGCGGGGACTAGACACAGATACGCAGTATTTT. It translates to CASITVRGLDTDTQYF. The chain has TRBV28 and TRBJ2-3, with 8 bases identical to TRBD2. The ends lost 7 bases at V and 2 bases at J; junction bases unmatched: 11. CDR3 length equals 16 residues. Germline loops: CDR1 MDHEN, CDR2 SYDVKM. Based on the CDR3 plus reference TRBV28 and TRBJ2-3, the full variable domain is DVKVTQSSRYLVKRTGEKVFLECVQDMDHENMFWYRQDPGLGLRLIYFSYDVKMKEKGDIPEGYSVSREKKERFSLILESASTNQTSMYLCASITVRGLDTDTQYFGPGTRLTVL.

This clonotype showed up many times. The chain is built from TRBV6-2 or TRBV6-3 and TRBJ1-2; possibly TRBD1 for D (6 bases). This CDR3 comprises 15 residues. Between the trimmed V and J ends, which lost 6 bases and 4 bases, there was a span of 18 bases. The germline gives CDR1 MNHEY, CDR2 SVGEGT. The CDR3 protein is CASRADRTNTYGYTF. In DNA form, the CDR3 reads TGTGCCAGCAGAGCCGACAGGACAAACACCTATGGCTACACCTTC.

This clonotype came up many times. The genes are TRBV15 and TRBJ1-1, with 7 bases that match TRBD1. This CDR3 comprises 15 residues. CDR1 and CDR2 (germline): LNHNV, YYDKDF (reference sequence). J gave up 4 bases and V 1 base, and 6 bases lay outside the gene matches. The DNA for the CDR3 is TGTGCCACCAGCAGAGGACAGGGTGTAGGCACTGAAGCTTTCTTT. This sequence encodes CATSRGQGVGTEAFF.